A selection of T cell receptor beta chains follows, all from one sample in a study of post-analysis software for immune sequencing data. TCRdb fed the PCR reads into MiXCR, producing one record per CDR3 protein. There are fewer than 850,000 distinct CDR3 sequences in the sample; 25% to 30% occur only once, and about 0.5% lies in the top ten. The sample was blood. The receptors stem from a girl under 18 with multiple sclerosis. CDR3s include the opening cysteine and the closing phenylalanine or tryptophan. The D gene is left open where the match is weak. Expanded clones get a size class; other rows say once, few or many, or leave the size out.

few	TRBV29-1	.	TRBJ2-3	CSVEVRRDTQYF	TGCAGCGTTGAGGTCAGGCGGGATACGCAGTATTTT
few	TRBV2	.	TRBJ2-7	CASSEAGTRSYEQYF	TGTGCCAGCAGTGAAGCGGGGACAAGATCCTACGAGCAGTACTTC
.	TRBV27	TRBD1	TRBJ1-2	CASSLNGGQPNYGYTF	TGTGCCAGCAGTTTAAATGGGGGACAGCCTAACTATGGCTACACCTTC
many	TRBV29-1	.	TRBJ2-5	CSVEGLLQETQYF	TGCAGCGTCGAGGGACTCCTCCAAGAGACCCAGTACTTC
.	TRBV3-1	.	TRBJ2-1	CASSHRGHNEQFF	TGTGCCAGCAGCCACCGGGGACACAATGAGCAGTTCTTC
few	TRBV20-1	.	TRBJ2-3	CSAATGGSTDTQYF	TGCAGTGCTGCGACTGGCGGAAGCACAGATACGCAGTATTTT
few	TRBV27	.	TRBJ2-1	CASSQSGPTYNEQFF	TGTGCCAGCAGCCAAAGCGGGCCAACCTACAATGAGCAGTTCTTC
few	TRBV24-1	TRBD1	TRBJ1-2	CATSDARDRANGYTF	TGTGCCACCAGTGACGCTAGGGACAGGGCGAATGGCTACACCTTC
.	TRBV20-1	TRBD2	TRBJ2-1	CSAKPAGYNEQFF	TGCAGTGCTAAGCCAGCGGGGTACAATGAGCAGTTCTTC
.	TRBV9	.	TRBJ2-1	CASSVSQLEQFF	TGTGCCAGCAGCGTGTCACAGTTGGAGCAGTTCTTC
.	TRBV11-1	TRBD1	TRBJ2-3	CASSRQGQSTDTQYF	TGTGCCAGCAGTCGACAGGGGCAAAGCACAGATACGCAGTATTTT
.	TRBV2	.	TRBJ1-1	CASIRWGGTEAFF	TGTGCCAGCATCCGGTGGGGAGGGACTGAAGCTTTCTTT
.	TRBV5-5	.	TRBJ2-3	CASSPDGIPPDTQYF	TGTGCCAGCAGCCCCGACGGGATCCCTCCAGATACGCAGTATTTT
.	TRBV24-1	TRBD2	TRBJ2-1	CATSDHLAGVTRYNEQFF	TGTGCCACCAGTGACCATCTAGCGGGGGTTACTAGGTACAATGAGCAGTTCTTC
.	TRBV20-1	.	TRBJ1-2	CSARNPLREPPYYGYTF	TGCAGTGCTAGAAATCCTTTGCGGGAACCCCCCTACTATGGCTACACCTTC
few	TRBV20-1	.	TRBJ2-7	CSARPPGLSGEQYF	TGCAGTGCTAGACCCCCAGGGCTCTCGGGCGAGCAGTACTTC
.	TRBV20-1	TRBD1	TRBJ2-1	CSATDRETYNEQFF	TGCAGTGCTACGGACAGGGAAACCTACAATGAGCAGTTCTTC
.	TRBV5-1	.	TRBJ2-7	CASSPDLGAYEQYF	TGCGCCAGCAGCCCCGACCTGGGGGCCTACGAGCAGTACTTC
few	TRBV20-1	TRBD1	TRBJ1-5	CSARYRGENQPQHF	TGCAGTGCTAGATACAGGGGTGAAAATCAGCCCCAGCATTTT
.	TRBV7-8	.	TRBJ1-1	CASAPLGGGTEAFF	TGTGCCAGCGCCCCCCTTGGGGGGGGGACTGAAGCTTTCTTT
.	TRBV6-5	.	TRBJ2-7	CASSYRFKFSKDEQYF	TGTGCCAGCAGTTATAGGTTTAAGTTTTCCAAGGACGAGCAGTACTTC
.	TRBV7-2	TRBD1	TRBJ1-1	CASRYRGRVGFPEAFF	TGTGCCAGCAGGTACAGGGGGCGTGTTGGATTCCCTGAAGCTTTCTTT
few	TRBV20-1	TRBD2	TRBJ2-5	CSAEGLRETQYF	TGCAGTGCGGAGGGACTAAGGGAGACCCAGTACTTC
.	TRBV20-1	TRBD2	TRBJ2-7	CSARDRLAGEFYEQYF	TGCAGTGCTAGAGATCGGCTAGCGGGAGAGTTTTACGAGCAGTACTTC
.	TRBV4-3	.	TRBJ2-1	CASSRGTNTSKEQFF	TGCGCCAGCAGCCGAGGGACCAATACGAGCAAGGAGCAGTTCTTC
.	TRBV20-1	.	TRBJ1-1	CSARRGDTEAFF	TGCAGTGCTAGACGCGGTGACACTGAAGCTTTCTTT
.	TRBV28	.	TRBJ2-5	CASAYLQETQYF	TGTGCCAGCGCATACTTACAAGAGACCCAGTACTTC
few	TRBV2	.	TRBJ2-5	CASRSGIQETQYF	TGTGCCAGCAGGTCGGGGATCCAAGAGACCCAGTACTTC
.	TRBV6-5	.	TRBJ1-2	CASSSRPHTENGYTF	TGTGCCAGCAGTTCCCGGCCCCATACCGAAAATGGCTACACCTTC
few	TRBV12-3/TRBV12-4	.	TRBJ1-2	CASSLNAGGYTF	TGTGCCAGCAGTTTAAATGCGGGAGGCTACACCTTC
.	TRBV7-9	TRBD1	TRBJ1-2	CASSPWDRGRTGCTF	TGTGCCAGCAGCCCCTGGGACAGGGGGCGGACGGGCTGCACCTTC
few	TRBV29-1	.	TRBJ2-3	CSVDPETDTQYF	TGCAGCGTTGATCCTGAGACAGATACGCAGTATTTT
many	TRBV6-5	.	TRBJ1-5	CASSYKLGSNQPQHF	TGTGCCAGCAGTTACAAGTTGGGGAGCAATCAGCCCCAGCATTTT
.	TRBV29-1	TRBD1	TRBJ2-2	CSASDRGDTGELFF	TGCAGCGCGTCGGACAGGGGCGACACCGGGGAGCTGTTTTTT
few	TRBV20-1	.	TRBJ2-5	CSANTKETQYF	TGCAGTGCCAACACGAAAGAGACCCAGTACTTC
.	TRBV28	.	TRBJ2-7	CTSSSHSWAAHYEQYF	TGTACCAGCAGTAGCCATTCTTGGGCAGCACACTACGAGCAGTACTTC
.	TRBV3-1	TRBD1	TRBJ2-5	CASSLWTGGDQETQYF	TGTGCCAGCAGCCTTTGGACAGGGGGAGACCAAGAGACCCAGTACTTC
few	TRBV9	.	TRBJ2-1	CASSLRELSRSEQFF	TGTGCCAGCAGCCTGAGGGAGCTGAGCCGGAGTGAGCAGTTCTTC
few	TRBV5-1	.	TRBJ1-5	CASSLAGEVLQPQHF	TGCGCCAGCAGCTTGGCCGGGGAGGTTCTACAGCCCCAGCATTTT
few	TRBV10-3	TRBD1	TRBJ1-2	CAISEGQDPFYGYTF	TGTGCCATCAGTGAGGGACAGGACCCTTTCTATGGCTACACCTTC
once	TRBV29-1	TRBD1	TRBJ2-3	CSVRDRYTDTQYF	TGCAGCGTACGGGACAGATACACAGATACGCAGTATTTT
few	TRBV6-5	TRBD1	TRBJ1-2	CASRDRTGVGYTF	TGTGCCAGCAGAGATCGGACAGGGGTTGGCTACACCTTC
.	TRBV7-8	TRBD2	TRBJ2-5	CASSLELAVQETQYF	TGTGCCAGCAGCTTAGAACTAGCGGTCCAAGAGACCCAGTACTTC